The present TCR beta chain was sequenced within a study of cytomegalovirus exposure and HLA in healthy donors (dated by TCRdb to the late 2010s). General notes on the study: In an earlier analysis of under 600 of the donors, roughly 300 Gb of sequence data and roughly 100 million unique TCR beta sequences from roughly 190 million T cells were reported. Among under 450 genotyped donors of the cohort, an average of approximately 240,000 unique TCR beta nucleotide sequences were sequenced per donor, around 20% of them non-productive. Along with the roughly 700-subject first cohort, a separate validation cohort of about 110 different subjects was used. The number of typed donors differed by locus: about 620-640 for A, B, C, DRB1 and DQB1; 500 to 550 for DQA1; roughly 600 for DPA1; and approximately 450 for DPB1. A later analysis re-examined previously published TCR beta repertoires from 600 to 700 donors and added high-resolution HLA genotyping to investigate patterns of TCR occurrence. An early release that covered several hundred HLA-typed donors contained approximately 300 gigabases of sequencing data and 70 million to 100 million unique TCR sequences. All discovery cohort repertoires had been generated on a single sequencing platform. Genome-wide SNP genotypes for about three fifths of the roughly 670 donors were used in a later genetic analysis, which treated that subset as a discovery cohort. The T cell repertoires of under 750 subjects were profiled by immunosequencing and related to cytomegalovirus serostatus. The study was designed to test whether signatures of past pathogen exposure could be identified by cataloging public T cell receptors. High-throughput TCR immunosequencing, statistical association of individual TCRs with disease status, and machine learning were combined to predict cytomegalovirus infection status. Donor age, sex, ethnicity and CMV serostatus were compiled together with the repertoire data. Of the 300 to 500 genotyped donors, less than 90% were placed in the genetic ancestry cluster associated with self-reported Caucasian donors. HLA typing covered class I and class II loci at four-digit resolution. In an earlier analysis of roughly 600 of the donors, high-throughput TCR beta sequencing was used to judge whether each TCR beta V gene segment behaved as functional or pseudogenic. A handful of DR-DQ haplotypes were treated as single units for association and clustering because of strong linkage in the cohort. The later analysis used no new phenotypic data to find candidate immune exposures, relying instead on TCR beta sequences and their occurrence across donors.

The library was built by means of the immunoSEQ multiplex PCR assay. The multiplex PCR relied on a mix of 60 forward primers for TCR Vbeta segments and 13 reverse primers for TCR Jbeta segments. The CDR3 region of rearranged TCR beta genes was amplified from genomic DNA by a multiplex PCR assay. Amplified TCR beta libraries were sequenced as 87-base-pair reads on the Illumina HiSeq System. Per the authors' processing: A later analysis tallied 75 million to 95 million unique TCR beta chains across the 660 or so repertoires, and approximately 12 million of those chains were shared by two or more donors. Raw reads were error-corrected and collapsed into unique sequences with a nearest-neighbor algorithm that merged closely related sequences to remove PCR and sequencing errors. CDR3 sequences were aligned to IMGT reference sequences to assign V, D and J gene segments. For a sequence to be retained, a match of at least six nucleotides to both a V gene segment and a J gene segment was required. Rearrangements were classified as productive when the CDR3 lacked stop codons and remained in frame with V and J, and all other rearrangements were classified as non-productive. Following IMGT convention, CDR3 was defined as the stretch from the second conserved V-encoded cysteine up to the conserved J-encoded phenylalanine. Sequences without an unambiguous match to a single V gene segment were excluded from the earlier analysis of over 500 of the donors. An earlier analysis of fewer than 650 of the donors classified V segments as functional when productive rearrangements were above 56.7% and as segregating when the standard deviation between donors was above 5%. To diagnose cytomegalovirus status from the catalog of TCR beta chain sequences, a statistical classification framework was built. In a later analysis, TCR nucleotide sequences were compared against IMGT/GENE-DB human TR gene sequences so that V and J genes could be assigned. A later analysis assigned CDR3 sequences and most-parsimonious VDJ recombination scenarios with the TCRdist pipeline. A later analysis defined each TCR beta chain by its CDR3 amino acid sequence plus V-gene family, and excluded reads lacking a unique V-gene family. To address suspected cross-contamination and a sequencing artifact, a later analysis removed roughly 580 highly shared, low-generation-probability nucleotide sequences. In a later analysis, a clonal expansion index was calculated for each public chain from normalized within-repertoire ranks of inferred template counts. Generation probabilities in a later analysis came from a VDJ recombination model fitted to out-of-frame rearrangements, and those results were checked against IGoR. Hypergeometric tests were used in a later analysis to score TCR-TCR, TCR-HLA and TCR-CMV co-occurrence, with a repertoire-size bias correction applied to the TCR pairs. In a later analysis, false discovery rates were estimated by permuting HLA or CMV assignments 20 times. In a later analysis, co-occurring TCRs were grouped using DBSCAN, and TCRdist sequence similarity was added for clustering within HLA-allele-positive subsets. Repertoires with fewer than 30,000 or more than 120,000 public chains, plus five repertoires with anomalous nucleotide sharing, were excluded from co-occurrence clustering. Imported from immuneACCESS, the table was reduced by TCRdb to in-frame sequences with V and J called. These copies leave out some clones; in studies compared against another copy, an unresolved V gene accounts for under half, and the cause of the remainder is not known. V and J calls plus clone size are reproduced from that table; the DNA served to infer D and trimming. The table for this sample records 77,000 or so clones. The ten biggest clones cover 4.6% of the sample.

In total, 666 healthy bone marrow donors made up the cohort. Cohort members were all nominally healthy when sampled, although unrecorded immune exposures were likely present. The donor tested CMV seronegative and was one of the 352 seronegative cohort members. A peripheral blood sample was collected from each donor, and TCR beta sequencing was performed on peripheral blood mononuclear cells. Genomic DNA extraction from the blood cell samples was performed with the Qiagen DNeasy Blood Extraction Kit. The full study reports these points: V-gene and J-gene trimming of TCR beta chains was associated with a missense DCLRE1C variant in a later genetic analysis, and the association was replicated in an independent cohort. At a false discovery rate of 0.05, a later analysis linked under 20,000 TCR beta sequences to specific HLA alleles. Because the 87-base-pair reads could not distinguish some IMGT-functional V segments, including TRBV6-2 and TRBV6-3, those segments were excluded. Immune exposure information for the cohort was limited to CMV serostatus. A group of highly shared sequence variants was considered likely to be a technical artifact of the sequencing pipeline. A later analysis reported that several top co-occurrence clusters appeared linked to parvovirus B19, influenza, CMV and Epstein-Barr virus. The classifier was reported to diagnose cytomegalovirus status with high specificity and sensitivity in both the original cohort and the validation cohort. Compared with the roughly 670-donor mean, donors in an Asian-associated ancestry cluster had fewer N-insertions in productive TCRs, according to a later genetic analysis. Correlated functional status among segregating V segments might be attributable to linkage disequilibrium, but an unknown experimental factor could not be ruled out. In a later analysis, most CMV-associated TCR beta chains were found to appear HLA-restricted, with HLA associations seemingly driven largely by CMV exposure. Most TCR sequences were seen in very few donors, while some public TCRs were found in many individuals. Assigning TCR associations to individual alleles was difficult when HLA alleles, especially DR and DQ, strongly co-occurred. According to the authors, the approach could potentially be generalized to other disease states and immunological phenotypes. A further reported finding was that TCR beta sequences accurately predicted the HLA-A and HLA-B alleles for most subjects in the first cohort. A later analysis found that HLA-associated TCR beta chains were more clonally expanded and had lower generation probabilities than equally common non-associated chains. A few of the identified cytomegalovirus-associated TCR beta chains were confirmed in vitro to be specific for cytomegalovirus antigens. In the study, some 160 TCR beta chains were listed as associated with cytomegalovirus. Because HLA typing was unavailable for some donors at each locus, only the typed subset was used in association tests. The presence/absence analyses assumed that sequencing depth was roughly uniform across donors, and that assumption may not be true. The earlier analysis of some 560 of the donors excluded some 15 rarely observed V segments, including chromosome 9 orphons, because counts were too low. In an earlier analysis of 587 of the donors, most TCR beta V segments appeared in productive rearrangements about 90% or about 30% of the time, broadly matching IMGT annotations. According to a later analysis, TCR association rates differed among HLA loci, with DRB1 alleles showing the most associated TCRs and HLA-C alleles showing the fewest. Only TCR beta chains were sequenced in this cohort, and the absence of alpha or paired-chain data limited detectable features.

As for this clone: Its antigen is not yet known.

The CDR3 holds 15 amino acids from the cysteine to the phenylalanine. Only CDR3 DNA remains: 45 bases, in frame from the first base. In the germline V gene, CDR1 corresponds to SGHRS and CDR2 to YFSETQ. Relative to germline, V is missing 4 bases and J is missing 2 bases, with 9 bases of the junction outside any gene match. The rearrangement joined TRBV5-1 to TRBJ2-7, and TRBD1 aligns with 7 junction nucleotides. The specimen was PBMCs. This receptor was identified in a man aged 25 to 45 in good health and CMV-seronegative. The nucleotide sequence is TGCGCCAGCAGCGCGACCGAGCAGGGGGCCTACGAGCAGTACTTC. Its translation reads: CASSATEQGAYEQYF.